Following are 7 T cell receptor beta chains from one sample sequenced in a study of circulating and synovial CD4+ cells in juvenile arthritis. Assay used: immunoSEQ multiplex PCR; TCRdb lists only in-frame clones, some missing. The repertoire consists of about 34,000 clones, with around 95% occurring once and the leading ten covering 0.15% to 0.2%. Sample: CD4+ T cells from blood. The receptors originated from a human donor with juvenile idiopathic arthritis.

Here the CDR3 reads CASSQDVAGPYEQYF. In DNA, the CDR3 is TGCGCCAGCAGCCAAGACGTTGCAGGCCCCTACGAGCAGTACTTC. The chain employs TRBV4-1 and TRBJ2-7, with no clear D. From germline, CDR1 is MGHRA and CDR2 YSYEKL. The CDR3 is 15 residues long. V dropped 0 bases and J dropped 2 bases, with 11 bases sitting between them.

CDR3: CASSLYSGWIGELFF. The CDR3 nucleotides read TGTGCCAGCAGTTTATATAGCGGTTGGATCGGGGAGCTGTTTTTT. The chain couples TRBV28 to TRBJ2-2, with a tentative D call TRBD2 (6 bases). Trimming removed 1 base from V and 7 bases from J, with 13 bases in between. CDR1 and CDR2 (germline): MDHEN, SYDVKM. The CDR3 spans 15 residues.

The chain joins TRBV11-2 to TRBJ2-5; 8 nucleotides match TRBD2. This CDR3 spans 13 amino acids. The V gene end was trimmed by 4 bases and the J gene end by 9 bases; junction bases not matched to a gene: 7. Germline values: CDR1 SGHAT, CDR2 FQNNGV. Here the CDR3 DNA reads TGTGCCAGCAGCTCGGGACTAGAAGGCTCCCAGTACTTC. This translates into CASSSGLEGSQYF.

CDR3 region: CASSHRARGVTEAFF. CDR3 coding DNA: TGCGCCAGCAGCCACCGGGCCCGGGGAGTTACTGAAGCTTTCTTT. The chain carries TRBV4-1 and TRBJ1-1, with D hard to call. The length of the CDR3 is 15 residues. Trimming stripped 3 bases from V and 5 bases from J, with 16 bases between. The germline V gene has CDR1 MGHRA and CDR2 YSYEKL.

The chain links TRBV5-1 to TRBJ2-7; no firm D call. The ends were cut back, 1 base at V and 5 bases at J, with 10 bases in the middle. The CDR3 runs to 13 residues. Germline CDR1 and CDR2: SGHRS and YFSETQ. This CDR3 reads CASSLPGTDEQYF. The CDR3 DNA reads TGCGCCAGCAGCTTGCCAGGAACCGACGAGCAGTACTTC.

The rearrangement joins TRBV10-3 to TRBJ1-1, with 9 bases matching TRBD1. The CDR3 spans 12 residues. Germline loops: CDR1 ENHRY, CDR2 SYGVKD. V shed 8 bases and J 6 bases; nucleotides not matched to a gene: 4. The chain's CDR3 is CAIGGTGPEAFF. The CDR3 nucleotides are TGTGCCATCGGGGGGACAGGGCCTGAAGCTTTCTTT.

The gene calls are TRBV14 and TRBJ1-3; D not resolved. The CDR3 is made up of 11 amino acids. The germline V gene has CDR1 SGHDN and CDR2 FVKESK. Trimming took off 6 bases at V and 3 bases at J, with 3 bases between the two ends. CDR3 sequence: CASSHGNTIYF. The CDR3, as DNA: TGTGCCAGCAGTCATGGAAACACCATATATTTT.